These T cell receptor beta chains were read from a single sample in a study of identical twins. TCRdb fed the 5' RACE reads into MiXCR, producing one record per CDR3 protein. The table has some 690,000 distinct CDR3 sequences, 21% seen once. These data were also reused for a study on T cells expressing NK-cell markers.

Sequencing input: PBMCs. The receptors stem from a woman under 30 in good health. CDR3s include the opening cysteine and the closing phenylalanine or tryptophan. Fields, in order: V gene, D gene, J gene, clone size, CDR3 length, CDR3 protein, CDR3 DNA. The D gene is left open where the match is weak. Size tells how often a clone was seen (once, few, many) or the class of an expanded clone, and some rows leave it out.

>TRBV10-2|.|TRBJ1-1|.|15
CASTGPSYMNTEAFF
TGCGCCAGCACCGGACCCAGCTACATGAACACTGAAGCTTTCTTT
>TRBV5-5|.|TRBJ2-7|.|14
CASSMPGDSYEQYF
TGTGCCAGCAGCATGCCCGGAGATTCCTACGAGCAGTACTTC
>TRBV5-1|.|TRBJ2-5|.|14
CASSLGQNQETQYF
TGCGCCAGCAGCTTGGGACAGAACCAAGAGACCCAGTACTTC
>TRBV29-1|.|TRBJ2-7|.|13
CSVRQASSYEQYF
TGCAGCGTAAGACAGGCGTCCTCCTACGAGCAGTACTTC
>TRBV11-1|.|TRBJ1-2|.|19
CASSRLAWGNKAANYGYTF
TGTGCCAGCAGCCGCCTCGCGTGGGGAAATAAGGCGGCTAACTATGGCTACACCTTC
>TRBV11-1|TRBD1|TRBJ2-7|.|19
CASSFPSGTALNYRHEQYF
TGTGCCAGCAGCTTCCCCAGTGGGACAGCCTTAAACTATCGGCACGAGCAGTACTTC
>TRBV5-1|TRBD1|TRBJ2-3|.|14
CASSQDRVADTQYF
TGCGCCAGCAGCCAGGACAGGGTTGCAGATACGCAGTATTTT
>TRBV6-1|TRBD1|TRBJ1-5|.|15
CASRRQGGSNQPQHF
TGTGCCAGCAGACGCCAGGGGGGAAGCAATCAGCCCCAGCATTTT
>TRBV24-1|.|TRBJ2-3|.|15
CATSPGDRRTDTQYF
TGTGCCACCAGTCCTGGGGATAGGCGCACAGATACGCAGTATTTT
>TRBV30|.|TRBJ1-1|.|15
CAWDGGGGMNTEAFF
TGTGCCTGGGACGGTGGAGGGGGGATGAACACTGAAGCTTTCTTT
>TRBV7-9|.|TRBJ2-7|few|13
CASSFTPQHEQYF
TGTGCCAGCAGTTTTACACCACAGCACGAGCAGTACTTC
>TRBV10-2|.|TRBJ2-5|.|14
CASSEGRGGETQYF
TGCGCCAGCAGTGAGGGGAGGGGGGGAGAGACCCAGTACTTC
>TRBV6-5|.|TRBJ2-5|few|14
CASSYLTAKETQYF
TGTGCCAGCAGTTATTTAACTGCCAAAGAGACCCAGTACTTC
>TRBV12-3/TRBV12-4|.|TRBJ1-2|.|13
CASSFWRYYGYTF
TGTGCCAGCAGTTTCTGGCGGTATTATGGCTACACCTTC
>TRBV27|.|TRBJ2-5|.|13
CASSLLARGTQYF
TGTGCCAGCAGTTTATTGGCGAGGGGGACCCAGTACTTC
>TRBV20-1|.|TRBJ2-3|many|15
CSARDPRRGDYTQYF
TGCAGTGCTAGAGATCCCAGGCGGGGCGACTATACGCAGTATTTT
>TRBV2|.|TRBJ2-5|.|14
CASSLEGGWETQYF
TGTGCCAGCTCCCTTGAGGGCGGATGGGAGACCCAGTACTTC
>TRBV28|.|TRBJ2-7|few|14
CASSEGVRRYEQYF
TGTGCCAGCAGTGAGGGAGTCAGGCGCTACGAGCAGTACTTC
>TRBV12-3/TRBV12-4|TRBD2|TRBJ2-1|.|15
CASRTAGAPYNEQFF
TGTGCCAGCAGGACAGCGGGAGCTCCCTACAATGAGCAGTTCTTC
>TRBV20-1|.|TRBJ2-1|.|14
CSASPAGYYNEQFF
TGCAGTGCTAGCCCCGCGGGGTATTACAATGAGCAGTTCTTC
>TRBV9|TRBD2|TRBJ2-7|.|15
CASSPREGLGYEQYF
TGTGCCAGCAGCCCCCGAGAGGGACTAGGGTACGAGCAGTACTTC
>TRBV29-1|.|TRBJ1-1|.|12
CSGDTRTGEAFF
TGCAGCGGGGACACCAGAACAGGTGAAGCTTTCTTT
>TRBV27|.|TRBJ2-3|.|13
CASSYASTDTQYF
TGTGCCAGCAGTTACGCTAGCACAGATACGCAGTATTTT
>TRBV29-1|TRBD1|TRBJ1-2|few|12
CSSRQGRNGYTF
TGCAGCTCAAGACAGGGGAGGAATGGCTACACCTTC
>TRBV7-2|.|TRBJ2-1|few|16
CASSLVSAVTYNEQFF
TGTGCCAGCAGCTTAGTCTCTGCGGTTACCTACAATGAGCAGTTCTTC
>TRBV20-1|TRBD2|TRBJ2-1|many|15
CSAHSGGAPYNEQFF
TGCAGTGCCCATAGCGGGGGGGCACCTTACAATGAGCAGTTCTTC
>TRBV5-1|.|TRBJ2-5|.|12
CASSHSGETQYF
TGCGCCAGCAGCCACTCGGGGGAGACCCAGTACTTC
>TRBV5-5|.|TRBJ1-4|.|14
CASSFRAVDEKLFF
TGTGCCAGCAGCTTTAGGGCGGTTGATGAAAAACTGTTTTTT
>TRBV10-3|.|TRBJ2-7|few|12
CAISGGSNEQYF
TGTGCCATCAGTGGCGGGTCTAACGAGCAGTACTTC
>TRBV11-2|.|TRBJ2-2|.|13
CASSFAYTGELFF
TGTGCCAGCAGCTTCGCGTACACCGGGGAGCTGTTTTTT
>TRBV2|.|TRBJ2-5|.|13
CASSDYGWETQYF
TGTGCCAGCAGTGACTACGGGTGGGAGACCCAGTACTTC
>TRBV12-3/TRBV12-4|.|TRBJ2-5|few|13
CASLPRREKTQYF
TGTGCCAGCCTCCCCCGGAGGGAGAAGACCCAGTACTTC
>TRBV12-3/TRBV12-4|.|TRBJ2-1|few|11
CASSWGLEQFF
TGTGCCAGCAGTTGGGGACTCGAGCAGTTCTTC
>TRBV11-2|TRBD2|TRBJ2-1|many|15
CASSLGSGSHNEQFF
TGTGCCAGCAGCTTAGGCAGCGGGAGTCACAATGAGCAGTTCTTC
>TRBV9|.|TRBJ2-7|few|14
CASSGGDFSYEQYF
TGTGCCAGCAGCGGAGGGGACTTCTCCTACGAGCAGTACTTC
>TRBV10-3|.|TRBJ1-1|.|14
CAIRGAGGRAEAFF
TGTGCCATCAGAGGCGCGGGGGGCAGGGCTGAAGCTTTCTTT
>TRBV29-1|TRBD2|TRBJ2-1|.|16
CSNVIGGRGSYNEQFF
TGCAGCAATGTAATAGGCGGGAGGGGTTCTTACAATGAGCAGTTCTTC
>TRBV27|.|TRBJ2-1|few|14
CASSLSDYLNEQFF
TGTGCCAGCAGTTTATCGGACTATCTCAATGAGCAGTTCTTC
>TRBV9|.|TRBJ1-1|many|13
CASSVGGHTEAFF
TGTGCCAGCAGCGTAGGTGGCCACACTGAAGCTTTCTTT
>TRBV20-1|.|TRBJ1-2|.|13
CSARDRAVGGYTF
TGCAGTGCTAGAGATCGGGCGGTTGGTGGCTACACCTTC
>TRBV7-9|.|TRBJ1-1|.|13
CASSFSIDTEAFF
TGTGCCAGCAGCTTCAGTATAGACACTGAAGCTTTCTTT
>TRBV20-1|.|TRBJ1-1|many|12
CSAKSGDTEAFF
TGCAGTGCCAAGTCGGGGGACACTGAAGCTTTCTTT
>TRBV5-1|TRBD1|TRBJ2-7|.|14
CASSRDRGHDEQYF
TGCGCCAGCAGCCGCGACAGGGGACACGACGAGCAGTACTTC
>TRBV10-3|.|TRBJ2-7|.|16
CAISEPKPGVTYEQYF
TGTGCCATCAGTGAGCCCAAACCGGGAGTCACCTACGAGCAGTACTTC
>TRBV10-2|.|TRBJ1-2|few|13
CASSAGRNYGYTF
TGCGCCAGCAGTGCGGGACGGAACTATGGCTACACCTTC
>TRBV28|TRBD1|TRBJ1-5|.|12
CASMTGGKPQHF
TGTGCCAGCATGACAGGGGGGAAGCCCCAGCATTTT
>TRBV6-4|TRBD1|TRBJ2-1|.|15
CASRAQGSSYNEQFF
TGTGCCAGCAGGGCACAGGGGTCCTCCTACAATGAGCAGTTCTTC
>TRBV20-1|.|TRBJ1-1|.|13
CSAAREGNTEAFF
TGCAGTGCTGCGAGGGAAGGGAACACTGAAGCTTTCTTT
>TRBV5-6|TRBD2|TRBJ2-7|few|15
CASSFMAGGFHEQYF
TGTGCCAGCAGCTTTATGGCGGGAGGGTTCCACGAGCAGTACTTC
>TRBV12-3/TRBV12-4|.|TRBJ2-3|few|13
CASSWTATDTQYF
TGTGCCAGCAGCTGGACAGCCACAGATACGCAGTATTTT
>TRBV7-8|.|TRBJ2-1|.|15
CASSLKAGTVDEQFF
TGTGCCAGCAGCTTAAAGGCGGGAACAGTCGATGAGCAGTTCTTC